Each of the 29 T cell receptor beta chains below was sequenced from the same sample in a study of shared clonotypes between healthy human individuals. Sequencing was performed with immunoSEQ multiplex PCR; in TCRdb, only in-frame clones are kept and a portion is missing. The table has over a million clones, 95% to 99% seen once. The sample was naive CD4+ T cells sorted from blood. The subset was: CD45RA+ positively selected. Receptors were obtained from a man aged 25-45 years in good health.

The chain joins TRBV5-1 to TRBJ1-1; no clear D. The CDR3 loop spans 14 amino acids. Germline lookup yields CDR1 SGHRS and CDR2 YFSETQ. The V end lost 1 base, the J end lost 3 bases, and 10 bases lay between the germline ends. The CDR3 bases are TGCGCCAGCAGCTTGAACCGAAGGGACACTGAAGCTTTCTTT. Protein product: CASSLNRRDTEAFF. Using reference TRBV5-1 and TRBJ1-1 for the parts outside the CDR3, the full variable domain is KAGVTQTPRYLIKTRGQQVTLSCSPISGHRSVSWYQQTPGQGLQFLFEYFSETQRNKGNFPGRFSGRQFSNSRSEMNVSTLELGDSALYLCASSLNRRDTEAFFGQGTRLTVV.

The chain has TRBV18 and TRBJ2-1; maybe TRBD1 (6 bases). The CDR3 totals 15 residues. Germline V gene data show CDR1 as KGHSH and CDR2 as LQKENI. Trimming shortened V by 4 bases and J by 4 bases, and 14 bases separated the two germline ends. The CDR3 bases are TGTGCCAGCTCACTAACCGGGACAAATTACAATGAGCAGTTCTTC. It yields the protein CASSLTGTNYNEQFF.

The gene calls are TRBV7-6 and TRBJ1-1, with TRBD1 as a possible D gene (5 bases). The germline V gene encodes CDR1 SGHVS and CDR2 FNYEAQ. The V gene lost 4 bases and the J gene lost 1 base, with 13 bases spanning the gap. This CDR3 comprises 15 residues. The CDR3 bases are TGTGCCAGCAGCTCTAGAAGCAGGGAGAACACTGAAGCTTTCTTT. Translating gives CASSSRSRENTEAFF.

The CDR3 sequence: CASSQRELLDTQYF. DNA of the CDR3: TGTGCCAGCAGCCAGAGGGAACTATTAGATACGCAGTATTTT. The chain combines TRBV7-9 with TRBJ2-3; D is perhaps TRBD2 (5 bases). The germline gives CDR1 SEHNR, CDR2 FQNEAQ (reference sequence). Trimming removed 5 bases from V and 5 bases from J, with 14 bases in between. The CDR3 runs to 14 residues.

This chain joins TRBV6-1 and TRBJ2-7; D might be TRBD1 (5 bases). This CDR3 spans 13 amino acids. V dropped 6 bases and J dropped 2 bases, with 11 bases sitting between them. The germline V gene encodes CDR1 MNHNS and CDR2 SASEGT. The CDR3 DNA sequence: TGTGCCAGCAGGCAGGGTCTTCCCTACGAGCAGTACTTC. It codes for CASRQGLPYEQYF.

The chain combines TRBV18 with TRBJ2-3; 9 bases match TRBD1. The junction had 6 bases not matched to a gene; V was cut back by 2 bases and J by 3 bases. Germline V gene data show CDR1 as KGHSH and CDR2 as LQKENI. The CDR3 runs to 16 residues. CDR3 sequence reads: CASSPLRTGETDTQYF. In DNA form, the CDR3 reads TGTGCCAGCTCACCATTAAGGACAGGGGAAACAGATACGCAGTATTTT.

To note about this clone: This specimen includes other DNA sequences encoding the same CDR3. The rearrangement uses TRBV6-1 and TRBJ1-5, with D uncertain. The CDR3 is 11 amino acids. V lost 4 bases, J lost 4 bases, and 2 bases lay in between. CDR1 is MNHNS, CDR2 SASEGT, per germline. The chain's CDR3 is CASSANQPQHF. The CDR3 region has the DNA TGTGCCAGCAGTGCAAATCAGCCCCAGCATTTT.

The V call is TRBV5-1, the J call TRBJ2-1; no firm D call. V lost 0 bases to trimming and J lost 3 bases, with 10 bases between them. Germline V lookup: CDR1 SGHRS, CDR2 YFSETQ. The CDR3 covers 15 residues. The CDR3 sequence: CASSLVNIGYNEQFF. The CDR3 DNA reads TGCGCCAGCAGCTTGGTCAACATAGGCTACAATGAGCAGTTCTTC.

The gene calls are TRBV5-4 and TRBJ2-7, with 7 nucleotides matching TRBD1. This CDR3 comprises 13 residues. CDR1 SGHNT and CDR2 YYREEE come from the germline V gene (reference sequence). J lost 7 bases, V lost 4 bases, and 8 bases had no gene match. The CDR3 DNA reads TGTGCCAGCAGCCGGGACAGCCTGGGGGAGCAGTACTTC. Protein sequence: CASSRDSLGEQYF.

A word on this clone: This CDR3 is also generated by other DNA sequences in the sample. The V gene is TRBV5-1, the J gene TRBJ2-3; D is ambiguous. Germline loops: CDR1 SGHRS, CDR2 YFSETQ. This CDR3 contains 14 residues. V was clipped by 1 base and J by 1 base, with 7 bases between them. For the CDR3, the DNA is TGCGCCAGCAGCTTGAGTGGGGGCACAGATACGCAGTATTTT. It yields the protein CASSLSGGTDTQYF.

This clone was seen once. The rearrangement uses TRBV5-4 and TRBJ2-2; 9 positions agree with TRBD2. The V gene's germline CDR1 is SGHNT and CDR2 YYREEE (reference sequence). V lost 0 bases to trimming and J lost 6 bases; unmatched junction nucleotides: 9. CDR3 length: 17 amino acids. CDR3 protein: CASSLGREREVSGELFF. Written as DNA, the CDR3 is TGTGCCAGCAGCTTGGGGAGAGAGCGGGAGGTCTCCGGGGAGCTGTTTTTT.

This chain connects TRBV7-2 to TRBJ2-7; no firm D call. The V gene's germline CDR1 is SGHTA and CDR2 FQGNSA. There are 13 residues in the CDR3. Trimming cost V 6 bases and J 3 bases, with 12 bases left between them. CDR3 sequence reads: CASSRATNYEQYF. In nucleotides, the CDR3 is TGTGCCAGCAGTCGCGCAACGAACTACGAGCAGTACTTC.

The chain recombines TRBV5-1 with TRBJ2-5; 11 bases map to TRBD2. There are 18 residues in the CDR3. Losses at the gene ends were 3 bases for V and 4 bases for J; bases not matched to a gene: 14. The germline CDR1 and CDR2 sequences are SGHRS and YFSETQ. This chain's CDR3 is CASSSLASGRTAGETQYF. The CDR3 DNA sequence: TGCGCCAGCAGCTCCCTGGCTAGCGGGAGGACCGCCGGAGAGACCCAGTACTTC.

Comments on this clone: Germline and junction disagree at one end, which may indicate a read error. This sequence joins TRBV2 and TRBJ1-1; tentatively, D is TRBD1 (5 bases). The CDR3 has 13 amino acids. The germline gives CDR1 SNHLY, CDR2 FYNNEI. CDR3 in DNA: TGTGCCAGCAGTCTTACGGGAGGAAGACAGAAAGGATTT. The encoded protein is CASSLTGGRQKGF.

On this clone itself: Other nucleotide sequences in the sample specify the same CDR3. The rearrangement uses TRBV18 and TRBJ1-5; D gene uncertain. Germline lookup yields CDR1 KGHSH and CDR2 LQKENI. This CDR3 is built from 13 residues. The V and J ends lost 1 base and 1 base respectively, with 2 bases between them. CDR3 DNA: TGTGCCAGCTCACCACAGAGCAATCAGCCCCAGCATTTT. Residues: CASSPQSNQPQHF.

The chain links TRBV5-1 to TRBJ2-2; no clear D gene. The germline V gene has CDR1 SGHRS and CDR2 YFSETQ. V was clipped by 3 bases and J by 5 bases, with 8 bases between them. CDR3 length: 13 amino acids. DNA of the CDR3: TGCGCCAGCAGCTCCTTTACGACCGGGGAGCTGTTTTTT. It is translated as CASSSFTTGELFF.

V and J are TRBV5-4 and TRBJ2-1; unclear D gene. Trimming cost V 5 bases and J 0 bases, with 18 bases left between them. The CDR3 has 17 amino acids. Germline CDR1 SGHNT, CDR2 YYREEE (reference sequence). The CDR3 region is CASRPTGMSSSYNEQFF. The CDR3 DNA follows: TGTGCCAGCAGGCCCACCGGCATGTCGAGCTCCTACAATGAGCAGTTCTTC. The whole variable domain, remainder taken from reference TRBV5-4 and TRBJ2-1, is ETGVTQSPTHLIKTRGQQVTLRCSSQSGHNTVSWYQQALGQGPQFIFQYYREEENGRGNFPPRFSGLQFPNYSSELNVNALELDDSALYLCASRPTGMSSSYNEQFFGPGTRLTVL.

V usage is TRBV5-1 and J usage is TRBJ2-2; D is ambiguous. Trimming left V 0 bases short and J 4 bases short, with 7 bases between. The CDR3 consists of 14 residues. In germline, CDR1 is SGHRS, CDR2 YFSETQ. CDR3 coding DNA: TGCGCCAGCAGCTTGGAGGTTGGCACCGGGGAGCTGTTTTTT. Protein: CASSLEVGTGELFF.

The CDR3 sequence is CASSLGQDQPQHF. As DNA, the CDR3 is TGCGCCAGCAGCTTGGGACAGGATCAGCCCCAGCATTTT. V is TRBV5-1 and J is TRBJ1-5, with a weak D call TRBD1 (6 bases). The germline V gene encodes CDR1 SGHRS and CDR2 YFSETQ. This CDR3 is 13 amino acids long. The V gene lost 0 bases and the J gene lost 5 bases, with 6 bases spanning the gap.

J is TRBJ2-7 and V is TRBV6-5; 9 bases align to TRBD1. The CDR3 extends over 14 amino acids. The germline V gene has CDR1 MNHEY and CDR2 SVGAGI. Unmatched junction bases numbered 8, after V lost 7 bases and J lost 4 bases. The CDR3 loop is CASKTGGHYYEQYF. For the CDR3, the DNA is TGTGCCAGCAAAACAGGGGGCCACTATTACGAGCAGTACTTC.

The rearrangement links TRBV7-2 to TRBJ1-1; unclear D gene. CDR1 and CDR2 from the germline V gene are SGHTA and FQGNSA. Trimming took off 5 bases at V and 0 bases at J, with 13 bases between the two ends. There are 15 residues in the CDR3. The CDR3 coding sequence is TGTGCCAGCAGCCGCGCCCCGGGATTGAACACTGAAGCTTTCTTT. This sequence encodes CASSRAPGLNTEAFF.

The chain employs TRBV5-4 and TRBJ2-5; D is unclear. V was trimmed by 2 bases and J by 4 bases, leaving 9 bases between them. Germline CDR1 SGHNT, CDR2 YYREEE (reference sequence). CDR3 length equals 13 residues. The CDR3 DNA sequence: TGTGCCAGCAGCTTTGGGCCGCGAGAGACCCAGTACTTC. Its protein is CASSFGPRETQYF.

This clone was detected only once. The rearrangement links TRBV18 to TRBJ2-7, with 10 bases matching TRBD1. V trimming: 2 bases; J trimming: 5 bases; junction bases outside the gene matches: 6. Germline CDR1 reads KGHSH; CDR2 reads LQKENI. CDR3 length equals 15 residues. CDR3: CASSPSRDRGNEQYF. Here the CDR3 DNA reads TGTGCCAGCTCACCAAGTCGGGACAGGGGAAACGAGCAGTACTTC.

V and J are TRBV5-8 and TRBJ2-3, with 7 bases fitting TRBD1. From germline, CDR1 is SGHTS and CDR2 YDEGEE. V lost 0 bases to trimming and J lost 3 bases; unmatched junction nucleotides: 10. The CDR3 is made up of 17 amino acids. The DNA of the CDR3 is TGTGCCAGCAGCTTGGCTATTCCGACAGGGAAGACAGATACGCAGTATTTT. It codes for CASSLAIPTGKTDTQYF.

The genes are TRBV10-3 and TRBJ2-3, with 10 bases identical to TRBD2. V was clipped by 3 bases and J by 1 base; unmatched bases: 1. The CDR3 has 15 residues. Per the germline V gene, CDR1 is ENHRY and CDR2 is SYGVKD. CDR3: CAISDLAGGTDTQYF. The DNA of the CDR3 is TGTGCCATCAGTGACCTAGCGGGAGGCACAGATACGCAGTATTTT.

The V call is TRBV5-1, the J call TRBJ2-7; D uncertain. Germline CDR1 is SGHRS and CDR2 is YFSETQ. The V end was cut by 0 bases, the J end by 4 bases, with 8 bases between. The CDR3 runs to 13 residues. Written as DNA, the CDR3 is TGCGCCAGCAGCTTGGCGTACCGTTACGAGCAGTACTTC. It codes for CASSLAYRYEQYF.

This sequence joins TRBV7-2 and TRBJ1-4, with D maybe TRBD1 (6 bases). V was trimmed by 1 base and J by 8 bases, leaving 14 bases between them. The CDR3 is made up of 15 amino acids. Looked up from germline, CDR1 is SGHTA and CDR2 is FQGNSA. This CDR3 reads CASSLGGRGGEKLFF. CDR3 bases: TGTGCCAGCAGCTTAGGCGGCAGGGGCGGCGAAAAACTGTTTTTT.

This chain joins TRBV6-5 and TRBJ2-5; 8 bases are a match to TRBD1. With 2 bases clipped from V and 2 bases from J, the junction kept 1 base outside the gene matches. This CDR3 region has 14 residues. Germline values: CDR1 MNHEY, CDR2 SVGAGI. The CDR3 coding sequence is TGTGCCAGCAGTTACCGGACAGGGCAAGAGACCCAGTACTTC. Its translation is CASSYRTGQETQYF.

The rearrangement uses TRBV18 and TRBJ2-2, with D perhaps TRBD1 (5 bases). The germline gives CDR1 KGHSH, CDR2 LQKENI. Trimming pared 4 bases from V and 0 bases from J, leaving 24 bases between. The CDR3 sequence is 20 residues long. CDR3 sequence: CASSRSRGRQRTANTGELFF. CDR3 nucleotide sequence: TGTGCCAGCTCACGGAGTCGCGGCCGACAGAGGACCGCGAACACCGGGGAGCTGTTTTTT. Full variable domain (missing parts from reference TRBV18 and TRBJ2-2): NAGVMQNPRHLVRRRGQEARLRCSPMKGHSHVYWYRQLPEEGLKFMVYLQKENIIDESGMPKERFSAEFPKEGPSILRIQQVVRGDSAAYFCASSRSRGRQRTANTGELFFGEGSRLTVL.